The sequence of this T cell receptor beta chain was determined in a study of T-cell reconstitution after alpha-beta-depleted transplantation in children. Regarding the study as a whole: Some patients' high day-60 TCRbeta diversity was attributed to recipient cells surviving conditioning. Approximately two months post-transplant, alpha-beta T cells reportedly originated from several hundred expanded graft clones.

The germline V gene encodes CDR1 MNHNS and CDR2 SASEGT. Trimming pared 5 bases from V and 5 bases from J, leaving 10 bases between. The CDR3 totals 13 residues. A library of TCRbeta sequences, prepared with unique molecular identifiers, was generated. TCRdb analysed the PCR reads with MiXCR anew, one entry per CDR3 protein. The table includes around 130,000 distinct CDR3 sequences, roughly 10% detected once. For this clonotype: As yet, its antigen is unknown.

The gene calls are TRBV6-1 and TRBJ1-5; D unresolved. Material: PBMCs, mostly from graft donor cells, obtained 180 days after TCRalphabeta/CD19-depleted stem cell transplant. The TCR sequence derives from a girl under three years old who had a stem cell transplant for combined immunodeficiency, so the T cells may come from the graft donor. The CDR3: CASSNRKDQPQHF. The CDR3, as DNA: TGTGCCAGCAGTAATCGGAAGGATCAGCCCCAGCATTTT.